These 11 T cell receptor beta chains originate from one sample sequenced in a study of regulatory T cells in long-lasting Graves disease. For TCR beta, libraries came from iRepertoire HTBI primers and Arm-PCR of CDR3 regions. Each CDR3 protein is one row after TCRdb ran MiXCR on the multiplex PCR reads. The table has fewer than 650,000 distinct CDR3 sequences, approximately 15% seen once. Described time point: newly diagnosed GD, antithyroid drugs for less than 3 months. The TCR library was made from RNA that had been extracted from PBMCs in TRIzol. In addition, the sample was reused for a study of T cells in Graves' hyperthyroidism and ophthalmopathy.

The material was peripheral blood mononuclear cells (PBMCs), obtained at new diagnosis, from a patient treated with antithyroid drugs. The source of these receptors is a woman in her 30s with Graves disease.

Comments on this clonotype: With only one base between it and a far larger clone, this is likely a read error. V and J are TRBV27 and TRBJ2-7; D is ambiguous. The CDR3 consists of 11 residues. Germline CDR1 MNHEY, CDR2 SMNVEV (reference sequence). CDR3 protein: CASGFGVEQYF. The DNA for the CDR3 is TGTGCCAGCGGTTTCGGCGTGGAGCAGTACTTC.

This clonotype has just a few counts. The J gene is TRBJ2-1, the V gene TRBV10-1; D is unresolved. This CDR3 is built from 13 residues. The germline V gene has CDR1 WNHNN and CDR2 SYGVQD (reference sequence). Trimming removed 5 bases from V and 3 bases from J, with 8 bases in between. CDR3 region: CASSRDVYNEQFF. CDR3 coding DNA: TGCGCCAGCAGTCGAGACGTCTACAATGAGCAGTTCTTC.

About this clonotype itself: Germline is not matched at one junction end, which may reflect a read error. V gene TRBV19 combines with J gene TRBJ1-6, with D hard to call. The CDR3 runs to 16 residues. Germline V lookup: CDR1 LNHDA, CDR2 SQIVND (reference sequence). CDR3 protein: CASSMDSRPINSPLHF. The DNA of the CDR3 is TGTGCCAGTAGTATGGACTCTAGGCCGATTAATTCGCCCCTCCACTTT.

This clonotype occurred many times. V usage is TRBV2 and J usage is TRBJ2-1; 9 bases align to TRBD2. The germline CDR1 and CDR2 sequences are SNHLY and FYNNEI. This CDR3 has 15 amino acids. Germline trimming cut 2 bases from V and 5 bases from J; bases unmatched to any gene: 4. The CDR3: CASSESSGRNNEQFF. CDR3 nucleotide sequence: TGTGCCAGCAGTGAATCCAGCGGGAGGAACAATGAGCAGTTCTTC.

This clonotype was detected ten times or more. The V call is TRBV20-1, the J call TRBJ2-7, with no clear D. Between the trimmed V and J ends, which lost 0 bases and 2 bases, there was a span of 14 bases. This CDR3 region has 15 residues. Per the germline V gene, CDR1 is DFQATT and CDR2 is SNEGSKA (reference sequence). CDR3 residues: CSARDRRHSTYEQYF. In DNA form, the CDR3 reads TGCAGTGCTAGAGATCGGAGACACTCTACCTACGAGCAGTACTTC.

V usage is TRBV15 and J usage is TRBJ2-7; 7 nucleotides align to TRBD2. Germline CDR1 is LNHNV and CDR2 is YYDKDF (reference sequence). CDR3 size: 13 residues. V lost 6 bases to trimming and J lost 2 bases; unmatched junction nucleotides: 4. CDR3 sequence reads: CATRGGRAYEQYF. The CDR3 DNA is TGTGCCACCAGGGGTGGGAGGGCCTACGAGCAGTACTTC.

This chain joins TRBV15 and TRBJ1-5; the D is unclear. In germline, CDR1 is LNHNV, CDR2 YYDKDF (reference sequence). Trimming removed 0 bases from V and 1 base from J, with 4 bases in between. This CDR3 has 14 residues. This CDR3 reads CATSRDLSNQPQHF. As DNA, the CDR3 is TGTGCCACCAGCAGAGATTTAAGCAATCAGCCCCAGCATTTT.

This clonotype was observed many times. The V gene is TRBV6-1, the J gene TRBJ1-1, with D possibly TRBD1 on 5 matching bases. Germline V gene sequence: CDR1 MNHNS, CDR2 SASEGT. Trimming took 4 bases from V and 6 from J, leaving 18 bases between them. The CDR3 totals 15 residues. CDR3 residues: CASSVALDRASEAFF. CDR3 bases: TGTGCCAGCAGTGTCGCGCTAGACAGAGCTTCTGAAGCTTTCTTT.

This clonotype was observed many times. CDR3 sequence: CASRRDRGFPRGEQFF. CDR3 coding DNA: TGTGCCAGCAGGAGGGACAGGGGGTTTCCCCGGGGTGAGCAGTTCTTC. The genes are TRBV12-3 or TRBV12-4 and TRBJ2-1; 11 bases are a match to TRBD1. V gave up 6 bases and J gave up 9 bases; unmatched junction bases: 13. The CDR3 sequence is 16 residues long.

V gene TRBV2 combines with J gene TRBJ1-4, with 10 nucleotides matching TRBD1. The CDR3 loop spans 14 amino acids. Per germline, CDR1 SNHLY and CDR2 FYNNEI. V lost 5 bases to trimming and J lost 10 bases; unmatched junction nucleotides: 7. The CDR3 nucleotides read TGTGCCAGCAGTCCGGGACAGGGGTCTGGAAAACTGTTTTTT. This encodes CASSPGQGSGKLFF.

The rearrangement uses TRBV6-1 and TRBJ2-6; D ambiguous. This CDR3 comprises 15 residues. Trimming stripped 6 bases from V and 0 bases from J, with 9 bases between. The germline gives CDR1 MNHNS, CDR2 SASEGT. This CDR3 is CASSPLSSGANVLTF. CDR3 sequence (DNA): TGTGCCAGCAGCCCCTTAAGCTCTGGGGCCAACGTCCTGACTTTC.